This TCR beta chain is drawn from a study of T cells after yellow fever vaccination. Study summary: Each low-cell-number fraction was prepared by means of SMART-Seq v4 Ultra Low Input.

As to this clonotype: Its antigen is not known.

Findings and limits, study-wide: The presence of abundant clonotypes contaminating from the bulk population was possible in FACS-sorted repertoires. Most clones from primary vaccination were detected again post-booster (just over 95% CD4, around 88% CD8).

The CDR3 is made up of 12 amino acids. Trimming removed 6 bases at V and 3 bases at J, with 6 bases between. 5'RACE template switching added a universal primer site and UMIs to TCR cDNA. TCRdb redid the calling of the 5' RACE reads with MiXCR, one entry per CDR3 protein. This sample yields hundreds of thousands of distinct CDR3 sequences, of which more than 9% are seen a single time; 14% to 15% belongs to the top ten. This sequence was found in a man in his thirties or forties who received the YFV17D yellow fever vaccine. V gene TRBV12-3 or TRBV12-4 combines with J gene TRBJ2-1; D unclear. The starting material was PBMCs, obtained on the day of the yellow fever booster vaccination. The CDR3 DNA sequence: TGTGCCAGCAGCCGTATCTACAATGAGCAGTTCTTC. It translates to CASSRIYNEQFF.